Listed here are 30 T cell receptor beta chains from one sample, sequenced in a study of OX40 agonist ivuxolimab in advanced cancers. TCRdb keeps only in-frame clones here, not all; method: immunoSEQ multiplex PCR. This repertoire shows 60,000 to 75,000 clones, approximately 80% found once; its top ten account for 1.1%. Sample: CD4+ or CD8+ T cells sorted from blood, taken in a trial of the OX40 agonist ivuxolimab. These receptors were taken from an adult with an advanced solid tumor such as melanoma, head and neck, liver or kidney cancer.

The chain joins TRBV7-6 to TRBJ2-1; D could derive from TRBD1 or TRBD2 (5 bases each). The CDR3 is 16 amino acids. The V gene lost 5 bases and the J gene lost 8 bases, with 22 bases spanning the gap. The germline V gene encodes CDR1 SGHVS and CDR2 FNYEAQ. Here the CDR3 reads CASSAGTPRPVDEQFF. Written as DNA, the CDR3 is TGTGCCAGCAGCGCTGGGACCCCCCGACCTGTGGATGAGCAGTTCTTC.

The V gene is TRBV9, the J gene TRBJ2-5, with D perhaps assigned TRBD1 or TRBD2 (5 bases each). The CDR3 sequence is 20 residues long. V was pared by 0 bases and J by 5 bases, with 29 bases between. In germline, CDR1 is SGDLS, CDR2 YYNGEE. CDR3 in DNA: TGTGCCAGCAGCGTAGGCGCCCTGATAGTCGACAGTGCCCGGGACGAGACCCAGTACTTC. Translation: CASSVGALIVDSARDETQYF.

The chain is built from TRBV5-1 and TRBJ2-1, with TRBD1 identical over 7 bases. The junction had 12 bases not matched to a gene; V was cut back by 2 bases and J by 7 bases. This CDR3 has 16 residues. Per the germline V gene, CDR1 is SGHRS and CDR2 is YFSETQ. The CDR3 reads CASSFTGDTDRNEQFF. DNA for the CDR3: TGCGCCAGCAGCTTCACAGGGGACACTGACAGGAATGAGCAGTTCTTC. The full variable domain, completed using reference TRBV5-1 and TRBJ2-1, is KAGVTQTPRYLIKTRGQQVTLSCSPISGHRSVSWYQQTPGQGLQFLFEYFSETQRNKGNFPGRFSGRQFSNSRSEMNVSTLELGDSALYLCASSFTGDTDRNEQFFGPGTRLTVL.

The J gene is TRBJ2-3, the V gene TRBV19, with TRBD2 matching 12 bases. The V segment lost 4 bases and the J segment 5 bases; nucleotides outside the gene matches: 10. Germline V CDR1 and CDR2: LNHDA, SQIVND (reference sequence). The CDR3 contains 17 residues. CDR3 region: CASSTMRLAGAQDTQYF. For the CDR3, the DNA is TGTGCCAGTAGTACAATGAGACTAGCGGGGGCTCAAGATACGCAGTATTTT.

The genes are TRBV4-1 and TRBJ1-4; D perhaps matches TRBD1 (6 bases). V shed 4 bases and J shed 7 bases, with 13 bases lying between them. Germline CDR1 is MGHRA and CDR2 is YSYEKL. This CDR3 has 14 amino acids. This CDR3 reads CASSRQGSVEKLFF. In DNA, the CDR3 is TGCGCCAGCAGCCGCCAGGGGTCTGTTGAAAAACTGTTTTTT.

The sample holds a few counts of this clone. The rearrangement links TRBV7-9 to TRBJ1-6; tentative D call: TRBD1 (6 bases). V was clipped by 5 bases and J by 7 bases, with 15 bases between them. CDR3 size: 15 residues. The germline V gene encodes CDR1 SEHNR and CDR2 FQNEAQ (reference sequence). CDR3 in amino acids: CASSRDGQPNSPLHF. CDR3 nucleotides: TGTGCCAGCAGCCGCGACGGACAGCCGAATTCACCCCTCCACTTT. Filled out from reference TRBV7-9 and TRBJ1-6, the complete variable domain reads DTGVSQNPRHKITKRGQNVTFRCDPISEHNRLYWYRQTLGQGPEFLTYFQNEAQLEKSRLLSDRFSAERPKGSFSTLEIQRTEQGDSAMYLCASSRDGQPNSPLHFGNGTRLTVT.

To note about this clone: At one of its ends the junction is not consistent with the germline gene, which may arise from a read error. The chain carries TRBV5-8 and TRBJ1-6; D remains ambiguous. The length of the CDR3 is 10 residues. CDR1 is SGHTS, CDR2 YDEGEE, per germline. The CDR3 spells CASSWRAERF. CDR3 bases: TGTGCCAGCAGCTGGAGAGCCGAACGTTTT.

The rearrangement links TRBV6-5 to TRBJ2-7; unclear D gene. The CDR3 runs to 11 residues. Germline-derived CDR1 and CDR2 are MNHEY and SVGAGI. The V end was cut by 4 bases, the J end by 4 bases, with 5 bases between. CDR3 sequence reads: CASSLKYEQYF. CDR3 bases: TGTGCCAGCAGTTTGAAATACGAGCAGTACTTC.

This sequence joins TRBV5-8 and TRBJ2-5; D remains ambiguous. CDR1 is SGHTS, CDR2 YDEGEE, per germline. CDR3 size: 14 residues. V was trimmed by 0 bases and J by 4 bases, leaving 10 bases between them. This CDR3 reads CASSLEGSRETQYF. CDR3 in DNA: TGTGCCAGCAGCTTGGAAGGGTCGCGAGAGACCCAGTACTTC. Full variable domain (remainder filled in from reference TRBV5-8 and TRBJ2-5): EAGVTQSPTHLIKTRGQQATLRCSPISGHTSVYWYQQALGLGLQFLLWYDEGEERNRGNFPPRFSGRQFPNYSSELNVNALELEDSALYLCASSLEGSRETQYFGPGTRLLVL.

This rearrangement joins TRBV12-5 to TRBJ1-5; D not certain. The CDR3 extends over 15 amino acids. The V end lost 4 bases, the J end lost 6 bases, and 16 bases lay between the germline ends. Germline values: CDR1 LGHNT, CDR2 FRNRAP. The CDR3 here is CASGSAWGGSQPQHF. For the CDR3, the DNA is TGTGCTAGTGGTTCAGCGTGGGGTGGTAGTCAGCCCCAGCATTTT. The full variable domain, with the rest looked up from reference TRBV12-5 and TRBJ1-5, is DARVTQTPRHKVTEMGQEVTMRCQPILGHNTVFWYRQTMMQGLELLAYFRNRAPLDDSGMPKDRFSAEMPDATLATLKIQPSEPRDSAVYFCASGSAWGGSQPQHFGDGTRLSIL.

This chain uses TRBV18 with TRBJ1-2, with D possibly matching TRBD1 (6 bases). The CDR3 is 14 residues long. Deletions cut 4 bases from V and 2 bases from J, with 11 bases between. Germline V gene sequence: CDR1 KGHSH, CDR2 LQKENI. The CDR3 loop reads CASSLEGQNYGYTF. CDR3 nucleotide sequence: TGTGCCAGCTCACTAGAAGGACAGAACTATGGCTACACCTTC.

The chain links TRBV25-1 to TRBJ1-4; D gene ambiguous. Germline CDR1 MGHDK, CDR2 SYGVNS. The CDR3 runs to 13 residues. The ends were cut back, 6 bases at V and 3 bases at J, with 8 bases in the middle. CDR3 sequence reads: CASRISPNEKLFF. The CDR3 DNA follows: TGTGCCAGCAGGATAAGCCCTAATGAAAAACTGTTTTTT.

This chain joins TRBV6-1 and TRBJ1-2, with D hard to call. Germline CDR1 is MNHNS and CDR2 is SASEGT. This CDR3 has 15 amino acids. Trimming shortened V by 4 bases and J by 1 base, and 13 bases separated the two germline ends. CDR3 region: CASSVELHFNYGYTF. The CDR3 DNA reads TGTGCCAGCAGTGTTGAGTTGCACTTTAACTATGGCTACACCTTC.

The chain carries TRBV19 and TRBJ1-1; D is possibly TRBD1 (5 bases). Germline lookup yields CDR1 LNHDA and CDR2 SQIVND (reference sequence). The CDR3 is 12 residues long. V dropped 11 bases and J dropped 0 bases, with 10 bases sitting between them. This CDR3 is CACRDVNTEAFF. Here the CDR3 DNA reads TGTGCCTGCAGGGATGTGAACACTGAAGCTTTCTTT.

The CDR3 DNA reads as TGCGCCAGCAGCTCGGGTGACAGGGGACCTTCCTACAATGAGCAGTTCTTC. Residues: CASSSGDRGPSYNEQFF. The rearrangement uses TRBV5-1 and TRBJ2-1, with 8 bases fitting TRBD1. Germline V gene sequence: CDR1 SGHRS, CDR2 YFSETQ. After removal of 3 bases from V and 1 base from J, the junction contained 9 bases not matched to a gene. There are 17 residues in the CDR3.

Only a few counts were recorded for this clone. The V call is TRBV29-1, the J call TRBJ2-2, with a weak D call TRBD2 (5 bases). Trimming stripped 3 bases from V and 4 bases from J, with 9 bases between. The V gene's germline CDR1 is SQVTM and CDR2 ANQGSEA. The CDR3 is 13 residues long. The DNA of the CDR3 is TGCAGCGTTGAGTCCCGGGGCACCGGGGAGCTGTTTTTT. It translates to CSVESRGTGELFF.

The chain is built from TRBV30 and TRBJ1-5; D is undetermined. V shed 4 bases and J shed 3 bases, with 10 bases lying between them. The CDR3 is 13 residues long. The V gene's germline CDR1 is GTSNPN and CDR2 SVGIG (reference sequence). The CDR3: CAWNGGNNQPQHF. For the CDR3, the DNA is TGTGCCTGGAACGGAGGAAACAATCAGCCCCAGCATTTT. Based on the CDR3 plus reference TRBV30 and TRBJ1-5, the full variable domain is SQTIHQWPATLVQPVGSPLSLECTVEGTSNPNLYWYRQAAGRGLQLLFYSVGIGQISSEVPQNLSASRPQDRQFILSSKKLLLSDSGFYLCAWNGGNNQPQHFGDGTRLSIL.

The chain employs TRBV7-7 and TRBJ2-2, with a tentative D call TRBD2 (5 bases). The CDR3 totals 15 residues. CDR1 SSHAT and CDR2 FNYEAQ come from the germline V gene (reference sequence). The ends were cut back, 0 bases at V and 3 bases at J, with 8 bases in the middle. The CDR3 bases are TGTGCCAGCAGCTTAGCGACGGGGTACACCGGGGAGCTGTTTTTT. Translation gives CASSLATGYTGELFF.

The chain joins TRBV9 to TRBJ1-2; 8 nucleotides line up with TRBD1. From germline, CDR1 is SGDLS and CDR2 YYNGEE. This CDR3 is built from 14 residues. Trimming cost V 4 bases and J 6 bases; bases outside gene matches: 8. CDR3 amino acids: CASSSRGTGHGYTF. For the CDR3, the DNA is TGTGCCAGCAGCTCCAGAGGGACAGGTCATGGCTACACCTTC.

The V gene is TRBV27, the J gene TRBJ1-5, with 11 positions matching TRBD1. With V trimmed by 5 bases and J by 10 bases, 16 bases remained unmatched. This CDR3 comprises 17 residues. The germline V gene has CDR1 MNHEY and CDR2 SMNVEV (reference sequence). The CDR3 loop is CASSQRTGGEGISPQHF. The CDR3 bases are TGTGCCAGCAGTCAAAGGACAGGGGGCGAGGGAATCAGCCCCCAGCATTTT.

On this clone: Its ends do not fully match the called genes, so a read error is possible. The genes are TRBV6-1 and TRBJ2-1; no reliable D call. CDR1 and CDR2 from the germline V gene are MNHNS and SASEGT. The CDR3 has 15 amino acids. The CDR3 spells CASSEAPHVTYEQFF. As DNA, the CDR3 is TGTGCCAGCAGCGAAGCCCCGCATGTAACCTATGAGCAGTTCTTC.

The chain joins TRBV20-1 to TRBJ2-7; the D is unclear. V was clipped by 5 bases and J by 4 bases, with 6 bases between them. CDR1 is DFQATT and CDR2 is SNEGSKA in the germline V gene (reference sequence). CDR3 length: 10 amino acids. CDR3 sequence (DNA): TGCAGTGCTCTTGGATACGAGCAGTACTTC. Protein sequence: CSALGYEQYF.

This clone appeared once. The CDR3 here is CASSEALGLWGTDTQYF. The CDR3 DNA reads as TGTGCCAGCAGTGAAGCGCTTGGGCTATGGGGCACAGATACGCAGTATTTT. The chain combines TRBV2 with TRBJ2-3; D call uncertain. Germline V lookup: CDR1 SNHLY, CDR2 FYNNEI. V lost 0 bases and J lost 1, with 14 bases in between. The CDR3 has 17 residues.

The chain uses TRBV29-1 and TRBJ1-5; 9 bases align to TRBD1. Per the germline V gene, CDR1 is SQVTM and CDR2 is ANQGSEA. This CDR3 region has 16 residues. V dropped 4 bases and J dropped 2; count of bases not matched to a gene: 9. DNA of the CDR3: TGCAGCGTTGCGGGGACAGGGAGCATCGGCAATCAGCCCCAGCATTTT. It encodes CSVAGTGSIGNQPQHF.

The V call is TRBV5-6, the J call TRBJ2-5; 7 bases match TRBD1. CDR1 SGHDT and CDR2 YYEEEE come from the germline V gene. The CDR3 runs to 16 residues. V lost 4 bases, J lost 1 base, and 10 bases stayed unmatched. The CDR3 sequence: CASSRQGRRSQETQYF. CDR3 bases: TGTGCCAGCAGCAGACAGGGACGCAGGTCCCAAGAGACCCAGTACTTC.

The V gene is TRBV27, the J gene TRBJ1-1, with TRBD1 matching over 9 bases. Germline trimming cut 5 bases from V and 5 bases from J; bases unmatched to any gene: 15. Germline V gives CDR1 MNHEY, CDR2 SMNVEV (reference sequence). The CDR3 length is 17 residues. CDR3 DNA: TGTGCCAGCAGTCCACTCCTATCGGACAGGGGAAGAACTGAAGCTTTCTTT. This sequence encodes CASSPLLSDRGRTEAFF.

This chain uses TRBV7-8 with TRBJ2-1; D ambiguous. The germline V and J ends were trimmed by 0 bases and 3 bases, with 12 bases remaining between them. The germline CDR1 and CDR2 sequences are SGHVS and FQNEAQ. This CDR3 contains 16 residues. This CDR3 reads CASSLAMGGNYNEQFF. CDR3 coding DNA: TGTGCCAGCAGCTTAGCGATGGGCGGAAACTACAATGAGCAGTTCTTC.

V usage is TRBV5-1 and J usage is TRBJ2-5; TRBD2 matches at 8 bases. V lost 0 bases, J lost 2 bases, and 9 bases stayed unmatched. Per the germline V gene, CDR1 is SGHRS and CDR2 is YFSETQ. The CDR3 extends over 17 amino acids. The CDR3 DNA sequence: TGCGCCAGCAGCTTGGGACCCTCCCGGGGGGGACAAGAGACCCAGTACTTC. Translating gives CASSLGPSRGGQETQYF. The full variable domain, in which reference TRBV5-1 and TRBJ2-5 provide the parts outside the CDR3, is KAGVTQTPRYLIKTRGQQVTLSCSPISGHRSVSWYQQTPGQGLQFLFEYFSETQRNKGNFPGRFSGRQFSNSRSEMNVSTLELGDSALYLCASSLGPSRGGQETQYFGPGTRLLVL.

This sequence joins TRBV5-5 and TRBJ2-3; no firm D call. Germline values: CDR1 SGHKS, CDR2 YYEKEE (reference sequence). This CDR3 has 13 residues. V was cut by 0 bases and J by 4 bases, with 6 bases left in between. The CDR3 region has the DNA TGTGCCAGCAGCTTGGGACTCCCAGATACGCAGTATTTT. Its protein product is CASSLGLPDTQYF.

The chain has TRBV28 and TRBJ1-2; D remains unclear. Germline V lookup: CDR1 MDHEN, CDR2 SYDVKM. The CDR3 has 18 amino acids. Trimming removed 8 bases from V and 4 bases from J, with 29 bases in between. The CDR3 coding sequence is TGTGCCAGCCAAGGACCCCCCTTCCCCCAACACTCTCTCTATGGCTACACCTTC. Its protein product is CASQGPPFPQHSLYGYTF.